This passage covers 8 T cell receptor beta chains from one sample sequenced in a study of a mutant IDH1 vaccine in newly diagnosed glioma. The protocol was immunoSEQ multiplex PCR, while the TCRdb copy is restricted to in-frame clones and leaves out a portion. The data contain 20,000 to 25,000 clones, around 80% of them singletons. Time point meaning: week 23, last vaccination. With topical imiquimod, each dose of the vaccine consisted of 300 ug of mutant IDH1 20-mer peptide. These TCRs are of unknown antigen specificity. This specimen was PBMCs, taken from a glioma patient whose treatment included an IDH1 peptide vaccine. The receptors were gathered from a man aged 25 to 40 with glioma.

In its sample, this clone was seen once. The chain links TRBV18 to TRBJ1-1; no firm D call. The CDR3 loop spans 15 amino acids. Germline lookup yields CDR1 KGHSH and CDR2 LQKENI. The ends were cut back, 0 bases at V and 5 bases at J, with 13 bases in the middle. The CDR3: CASSPPARVGTEAFF. In nucleotides, the CDR3 is TGTGCCAGCTCACCACCGGCGAGGGTGGGTACTGAAGCTTTCTTT.

CDR3 loop: CASTPRGGRLDEQFF. The CDR3, as DNA: TGTGCCAGCACCCCCAGGGGCGGGAGATTAGATGAGCAGTTCTTC. V and J are TRBV7-6 and TRBJ2-1, with D possibly being TRBD2 (7 bases). Trimming removed 7 bases at V and 8 bases at J, with 21 bases between. Germline V gene sequence: CDR1 SGHVS, CDR2 FNYEAQ. The CDR3 extends over 15 amino acids.

This chain joins TRBV2 and TRBJ1-5; the D gene is possibly TRBD1 (5 bases). Trimming left V 7 bases short and J 7 bases short, with 14 bases between. Per germline, CDR1 SNHLY and CDR2 FYNNEI. The CDR3 contains 13 residues. The CDR3: CASIPGLGQPQHF. DNA for the CDR3: TGTGCCAGCATTCCAGGGCTTGGACAGCCCCAGCATTTT. Together with reference TRBV2 and TRBJ1-5, the CDR3 gives the full variable domain: EPEVTQTPSHQVTQMGQEVILRCVPISNHLYFYWYRQILGQKVEFLVSFYNNEISEKSEIFDDQFSVERPDGSNFTLKIRSTKLEDSAMYFCASIPGLGQPQHFGDGTRLSIL.

The chain joins TRBV16 to TRBJ1-2; D gene ambiguous. V lost 3 bases, J lost 4 bases, and 12 bases lay in between. The germline gives CDR1 KGHSY, CDR2 FQNENV. This CDR3 has 14 residues. The CDR3 is CASSQGPNLYGYTF. As DNA, the CDR3 is TGTGCCAGCAGCCAGGGCCCTAACCTCTATGGCTACACCTTC.

CDR3 bases: TGCGCCAGCAGCTTGGCGGATAACTATGGCTACACCTTC. It encodes CASSLADNYGYTF. The chain recombines TRBV5-1 with TRBJ1-2; D ambiguous. The length of the CDR3 is 13 residues. V lost 0 bases to trimming and J lost 1 base, with 4 bases between them. CDR1 and CDR2 (germline): SGHRS, YFSETQ.

The chain couples TRBV25-1 to TRBJ2-3, with TRBD2 matching 10 bases. V lost 4 bases, J lost 3 bases, and 1 base stayed unmatched. CDR3 length: 14 residues. CDR1 is MGHDK, CDR2 SYGVNS, per germline. CDR3 DNA sequence: TGTGCCAGCAGTGTAGCGGGAGGAACAGATACGCAGTATTTT. It codes for CASSVAGGTDTQYF. The complete variable domain, with remaining parts taken from reference TRBV25-1 and TRBJ2-3, reads EADIYQTPRYLVIGTGKKITLECSQTMGHDKMYWYQQDPGMELHLIHYSYGVNSTEKGDLSSESTVSRIRTEHFPLTLESARPSHTSQYLCASSVAGGTDTQYFGPGTRLTVL.

The gene calls are TRBV9 and TRBJ2-1; D possibly corresponds to TRBD1 (6 bases). Germline values: CDR1 SGDLS, CDR2 YYNGEE. The V and J ends lost 2 bases and 6 bases respectively, with 9 bases between them. The CDR3 sequence is 13 residues long. The CDR3 here is CASSVPDSNEQFF. CDR3 DNA sequence: TGTGCCAGCAGCGTCCCGGACAGCAATGAGCAGTTCTTC.

The rearrangement links TRBV5-1 to TRBJ1-1; D is ambiguous. CDR1 and CDR2 (germline): SGHRS, YFSETQ. CDR3 length equals 18 residues. V shed 4 bases and J shed 0 bases, with 22 bases lying between them. The CDR3 spells CASSPPRVGRAVNTEAFF. The CDR3 DNA sequence: TGCGCCAGCAGCCCACCCCGGGTTGGCCGGGCGGTGAACACTGAAGCTTTCTTT. Based on the CDR3 plus reference TRBV5-1 and TRBJ1-1, the full variable domain is KAGVTQTPRYLIKTRGQQVTLSCSPISGHRSVSWYQQTPGQGLQFLFEYFSETQRNKGNFPGRFSGRQFSNSRSEMNVSTLELGDSALYLCASSPPRVGRAVNTEAFFGQGTRLTVV.